One and the same sample provided the 14 T cell receptor beta chains below, sequenced in a study of cytomegalovirus exposure and HLA in healthy donors. Vbeta (60) and Jbeta (13) primers were used in the PCR. Here immunoSEQ multiplex PCR was the method, and the copy in TCRdb shows in-frame clones only, minus some. The sample consists of about 160,000 clones, 82% of them appearing once. Sequencing used PBMCs. These receptors all stem from a girl aged 2 to 9 in good health and CMV-seropositive.

J is TRBJ1-2 and V is TRBV13, with D unclear. The CDR3 runs to 15 residues. The V gene lost 5 bases and the J gene lost 3 bases, with 16 bases spanning the gap. Per the germline V gene, CDR1 is PRHDT and CDR2 is FYEKMQ (reference sequence). The CDR3, as DNA: TGTGCCAGCAGCCCATCCTTGAGTTCGCACTATGGCTACACCTTC. Its translation is CASSPSLSSHYGYTF.

J is TRBJ2-3 and V is TRBV28; no clear D gene. This CDR3 region has 14 residues. Germline V gives CDR1 MDHEN, CDR2 SYDVKM. Trimming removed 2 bases at V and 4 bases at J, with 10 bases between. The CDR3 is CASSLGPMADTQYF. The CDR3 DNA reads TGTGCCAGCAGTTTAGGCCCCATGGCAGATACGCAGTATTTT.

This chain links TRBV30 with TRBJ2-1; 8 nucleotides align to TRBD1. V was clipped by 2 bases and J by 8 bases; unmatched bases: 8. The CDR3 extends over 14 amino acids. The germline V gene encodes CDR1 GTSNPN and CDR2 SVGIG (reference sequence). CDR3 amino acids: CAWSRGRGLHEQFF. The CDR3, as DNA: TGTGCCTGGAGTCGGGGCAGGGGGCTGCATGAGCAGTTCTTC.

The CDR3 sequence is CASGYSGLAETPQETQYF. In DNA, the CDR3 is TGTGCTAGTGGTTACTCGGGACTAGCGGAGACCCCCCAAGAGACCCAGTACTTC. The chain couples TRBV12-5 to TRBJ2-5, with 11 nucleotides matching TRBD2. The length of the CDR3 is 18 residues. The V and J ends lost 4 bases and 1 base, in that order; junction bases with no gene match: 11. The V gene's germline CDR1 is LGHNT and CDR2 FRNRAP.

V and J are TRBV20-1 and TRBJ1-5; 9 positions agree with TRBD1. The germline CDR1 and CDR2 sequences are DFQATT and SNEGSKA (reference sequence). The CDR3 consists of 11 residues. Trimming took 6 bases from V and 13 from J; bases not matched to a gene: 7. The CDR3 bases are TGCAGTGCGAGGGAGGGACAGGGACAGCATTTT. This encodes CSAREGQGQHF.

CDR3: CAINSGTDGYTF. The CDR3 bases are TGTGCCATCAACTCCGGGACAGATGGCTACACCTTC. The V and J genes are TRBV7-9 and TRBJ1-2, with 7 bases identical to TRBD1. The CDR3 consists of 12 residues. The junction had 8 bases not matched to a gene; V was cut back by 10 bases and J by 6 bases. Germline V gives CDR1 SEHNR, CDR2 FQNEAQ (reference sequence).

CDR3 sequence reads: CSVELQETQYF. The CDR3 nucleotides are TGCAGCGTTGAACTACAAGAGACCCAGTACTTC. The chain uses TRBV29-1 and TRBJ2-5, with D uncertain. Trimming removed 2 bases at V and 2 bases at J, with 3 bases between. Germline V gives CDR1 SQVTM, CDR2 ANQGSEA. This CDR3 is built from 11 residues.

CDR3 coding DNA: TGTGCCAGCAGCGCCTCTGCCCTCTCCCATCAGGCGGGAAGATCCTACAATGAGCAGTTCTTC. Residues: CASSASALSHQAGRSYNEQFF. The V call is TRBV13, the J call TRBJ2-1; possibly TRBD2 for D (6 bases). Germline V gene data show CDR1 as PRHDT and CDR2 as FYEKMQ (reference sequence). V was pared by 5 bases and J by 1 base, with 30 bases between. The length of the CDR3 is 21 residues.

CDR3 protein: CAISTPFRELGEQFF. The CDR3 DNA sequence: TGTGCCATCAGCACCCCATTTCGGGAGTTGGGTGAGCAGTTCTTC. The chain joins TRBV10-3 to TRBJ2-1; D is perhaps TRBD2 (6 bases). V dropped 6 bases and J dropped 9 bases, with 21 bases sitting between them. Germline CDR1 ENHRY, CDR2 SYGVKD. CDR3 size: 15 residues.

Details on this clone: One junction end does not reproduce the germline sequence, and a read error may be involved. The chain links TRBV9 to TRBJ1-3; D not resolved. The CDR3 is 11 residues long. Germline loops: CDR1 SGDLS, CDR2 YYNGEE. The CDR3 DNA is TGTGCCAGCAAAATGAGGGCCCTCGGGGATTTT. Translation gives CASKMRALGDF.

This chain connects TRBV30 to TRBJ2-5; TRBD2 matches at 10 bases. The germline gives CDR1 GTSNPN, CDR2 SVGIG (reference sequence). The CDR3 is 16 residues long. V shed 2 bases and J 5 bases; nucleotides not matched to a gene: 11. CDR3 coding DNA: TGTGCCTGGAGTTTCGGGGGAGCGGGAGGGGGGGAGACCCAGTACTTC. Translation: CAWSFGGAGGGETQYF.

This clone was picked up a small number of times. The chain recombines TRBV28 with TRBJ2-3; D not certain. The CDR3 is 12 residues long. V was pared by 7 bases and J by 7 bases, with 12 bases between. CDR1 is MDHEN and CDR2 is SYDVKM in the germline V gene. The CDR3 DNA is TGTGCCAGCAACACCCCCCCAAATACGCAGTATTTT. Translation: CASNTPPNTQYF.

The chain couples TRBV19 to TRBJ2-2, with a weak D call TRBD2 (6 bases). The CDR3 length is 17 residues. Trimming cost V 3 bases and J 0 bases, with 14 bases left between them. Germline CDR1 reads LNHDA; CDR2 reads SQIVND (reference sequence). For the CDR3, the DNA is TGTGCCAGTAGTATCGGAGCCGGGACTTCGAACACCGGGGAGCTGTTTTTT. This codes for CASSIGAGTSNTGELFF.

This chain connects TRBV5-1 to TRBJ2-1, with 9 bases lining up with TRBD2. In germline, CDR1 is SGHRS, CDR2 YFSETQ. The CDR3 contains 15 residues. J lost 9 bases, V lost 0 bases, and 7 bases had no gene match. DNA of the CDR3: TGCGCCAGCAGCTTGGGAGGGACTAGCATAGCTGAGCAGTTCTTC. Translating gives CASSLGGTSIAEQFF.